What follows are 29 T cell receptor beta chains derived from one specimen sequenced in a study of cytomegalovirus exposure and HLA in healthy donors. The PCR employed 60 Vbeta primers together with 13 Jbeta primers. This table comes from immunoSEQ multiplex PCR, and its TCRdb copy is limited to in-frame clones, with some not included. There are some 150,000 clones in the sample; approximately 61% occur only once, and about 2.6% lies in the top ten. Sequencing used PBMCs. The receptors come from a woman in her thirties or forties in good health and CMV-seronegative.

V and J are TRBV6-1 and TRBJ2-2; no reliable D call. Germline CDR1 is MNHNS and CDR2 is SASEGT. Trimming pared 7 bases from V and 1 base from J, leaving 7 bases between. The CDR3 runs to 13 residues. CDR3 region: CASIPVNTGELFF. CDR3 DNA: TGTGCCAGCATCCCTGTGAACACCGGGGAGCTGTTTTTT.

The table lists this clone with a few counts. The chain links TRBV2 to TRBJ2-3, with D possibly matching TRBD2 (7 bases). The CDR3 totals 15 residues. Germline loops: CDR1 SNHLY, CDR2 FYNNEI. The V end was cut by 2 bases, the J end by 5 bases, with 14 bases between. The CDR3 loop is CASSEKWGGIDTQYF. CDR3 DNA sequence: TGTGCCAGCAGTGAAAAGTGGGGGGGCATAGATACGCAGTATTTT.

This rearrangement joins TRBV4-2 to TRBJ2-3; 8 bases map to TRBD2. CDR3 size: 16 residues. Per germline, CDR1 LGHNA and CDR2 YNFKEQ. V shed 0 bases, J shed 2 bases, and the junction held 4 bases outside the gene matches. The DNA of the CDR3 is TGTGCCAGCAGCCAAGATCCCGGGGGGGCCACAGATACGCAGTATTTT. This codes for CASSQDPGGATDTQYF.

The chain joins TRBV21-1 to TRBJ1-4; TRBD1, the table's D call, was not compared with the DNA. TRBV21-1 is labeled a pseudogene. This CDR3 spans 16 amino acids. CDR3 sequence: CASSKGRDRTNEKLFF. For the CDR3, the DNA is TGTGCCAGCAGCAAAGGCCGGGACAGAACTAATGAAAAACTGTTTTTT.

This sequence joins TRBV4-2 and TRBJ1-1, with 7 bases matching TRBD1. This CDR3 has 16 amino acids. The germline gives CDR1 LGHNA, CDR2 YNFKEQ. J gave up 0 bases and V 1 base, and 5 bases lay outside the gene matches. CDR3 sequence (DNA): TGTGCCAGCAGCCAAGGGACAGGCGGTTTGAACACTGAAGCTTTCTTT. Protein: CASSQGTGGLNTEAFF.

This chain uses TRBV29-1 with TRBJ2-7; D may be TRBD1 (7 bases). The CDR3 runs 12 residues. Deletions cut 5 bases from V and 3 bases from J, with 11 bases between. Germline V gene data show CDR1 as SQVTM and CDR2 as ANQGSEA. In DNA form, the CDR3 reads TGCAGCGTTAGGCAGGGGGGCTACGAGCAGTACTTC. This sequence encodes CSVRQGGYEQYF.

The J gene is TRBJ2-7, the V gene TRBV27; no reliable D call. Germline-derived CDR1 and CDR2 are MNHEY and SMNVEV (reference sequence). The CDR3 extends over 15 amino acids. The V gene lost 5 bases and the J gene lost 0 bases, with 14 bases spanning the gap. The CDR3 sequence is CASSPLTSSSYEQYF. The CDR3 DNA follows: TGTGCCAGCAGTCCTCTCACTTCTAGCTCCTACGAGCAGTACTTC.

This chain links TRBV7-2 with TRBJ2-5; the D gene is possibly TRBD2 (6 bases). The CDR3 extends over 13 amino acids. Deletions cut 2 bases from V and 4 bases from J, with 8 bases between. The V gene's germline CDR1 is SGHTA and CDR2 FQGNSA. CDR3: CASSLKAGETQYF. The CDR3 DNA sequence: TGTGCCAGCAGCTTAAAAGCGGGAGAGACCCAGTACTTC.

The chain links TRBV5-4 to TRBJ2-1; D call uncertain. The CDR3 is 15 residues long. Trimming removed 0 bases from V and 1 base from J, with 8 bases in between. Germline V gives CDR1 SGHNT, CDR2 YYREEE (reference sequence). The CDR3 region is CASSLGAESYNEQFF. In DNA, the CDR3 is TGTGCCAGCAGCTTGGGGGCTGAGTCCTACAATGAGCAGTTCTTC.

V usage is TRBV19 and J usage is TRBJ2-1; 7 bases are a match to TRBD1. Germline V gives CDR1 LNHDA, CDR2 SQIVND (reference sequence). This CDR3 spans 19 amino acids. The V gene end was trimmed by 1 base and the J gene end by 5 bases; junction bases not matched to a gene: 17. The CDR3 sequence is CASSIGRWGRDRLNNEQFF. In nucleotides, the CDR3 is TGTGCCAGTAGTATAGGACGATGGGGCCGGGACAGACTAAACAATGAGCAGTTCTTC.

The chain has TRBV27 and TRBJ2-5, with a possible D match to TRBD1 (7 bases). V lost 5 bases to trimming and J lost 5 bases, with 15 bases between them. Germline CDR1 reads MNHEY; CDR2 reads SMNVEV (reference sequence). This CDR3 spans 14 amino acids. CDR3 sequence reads: CASSLQGSGETQYF. CDR3 bases: TGTGCCAGCAGTCTACAGGGGAGCGGGGAGACCCAGTACTTC.

The chain recombines TRBV6-1 with TRBJ1-5; 10 bases line up with TRBD1. This CDR3 spans 15 amino acids. Germline V gene data show CDR1 as MNHNS and CDR2 as SASEGT. Trimming at V came to 4 bases and at J to 6 bases, leaving 6 bases not matched to a gene. CDR3 coding DNA: TGTGCCAGCAGTGTGACAGGGGGCGAGGGTCAGCCCCAGCATTTT. Translation gives CASSVTGGEGQPQHF.

The genes are TRBV7-6 and TRBJ1-5; tentatively, D is TRBD1 (5 bases). The CDR3 is 14 residues long. V was trimmed by 5 bases and J by 5 bases, leaving 13 bases between them. CDR1 SGHVS and CDR2 FNYEAQ come from the germline V gene. The CDR3 DNA reads TGTGCCAGCAGCGCAGGGTTTTCAGATCAGCCCCAGCATTTT. Its protein product is CASSAGFSDQPQHF.

J is TRBJ1-5 and V is TRBV5-6; D ambiguous. Germline loops: CDR1 SGHDT, CDR2 YYEEEE. V was shortened by 3 bases and J by 7 bases, with 11 bases between the two germline ends. The CDR3 extends over 13 amino acids. The CDR3 region has the DNA TGTGCCAGCAGCTCCTCTCGACAACAGCCCCAGCATTTT. Amino acid sequence: CASSSSRQQPQHF.

Many counts were recorded for this clone. The chain carries TRBV5-5 and TRBJ2-7; 8 nucleotides line up with TRBD1. The V gene end was trimmed by 5 bases and the J gene end by 0 bases; junction bases not matched to a gene: 4. The CDR3 is made up of 14 amino acids. Germline V gene sequence: CDR1 SGHKS, CDR2 YYEKEE (reference sequence). The CDR3, as DNA: TGTGCCAGCAGTAGTGGGACAGGCTCCTACGAGCAGTACTTC. Protein product: CASSSGTGSYEQYF. Full variable domain (rest looked up from reference TRBV5-5 and TRBJ2-7): DAGVTQSPTHLIKTRGQQVTLRCSPISGHKSVSWYQQVLGQGPQFIFQYYEKEERGRGNFPDRFSARQFPNYSSELNVNALLLGDSALYLCASSSGTGSYEQYFGPGTRLTVT.

This clone has more than one count but fewer than ten. This chain connects TRBV4-2 to TRBJ1-2; D is perhaps TRBD1 (6 bases). V shed 1 base and J shed 1 base, with 13 bases lying between them. The germline CDR1 and CDR2 sequences are LGHNA and YNFKEQ. There are 16 residues in the CDR3. The CDR3 region has the DNA TGTGCCAGCAGCCAAGGACAGGTCCCAATTAACTATGGCTACACCTTC. Amino acid sequence: CASSQGQVPINYGYTF.

This clone was detected a few times. The chain employs TRBV6-5 and TRBJ2-5; D call uncertain. V lost 0 bases to trimming and J lost 5 bases, with 10 bases between them. The germline V gene encodes CDR1 MNHEY and CDR2 SVGAGI. The CDR3 is 14 residues long. The CDR3 DNA is TGTGCCAGCAGTTACTCGCCCTCGGGTGAGACCCAGTACTTC. Translation: CASSYSPSGETQYF.

This clone was found a few times. V is TRBV7-3 and J is TRBJ2-5, with 10 bases aligning to TRBD2. CDR1 and CDR2 (germline): SGHTA, FQGTGA. Losses at the gene ends were 5 bases for V and 6 bases for J; bases not matched to a gene: 9. This CDR3 comprises 15 residues. CDR3 sequence: CASSNQTSGVQTQYF. In DNA form, the CDR3 reads TGTGCCAGCAGCAACCAAACTAGCGGGGTGCAGACCCAGTACTTC.

The V call is TRBV10-3, the J call TRBJ1-1; 7 bases agree with TRBD1. Losses at the gene ends were 6 bases for V and 3 bases for J; bases not matched to a gene: 4. The CDR3 sequence is 13 residues long. Germline V gene lookup returns CDR1 ENHRY and CDR2 SYGVKD. CDR3 in amino acids: CAISDGTDTEAFF. CDR3 DNA: TGTGCCATCAGCGATGGGACAGACACTGAAGCTTTCTTT.

The chain recombines TRBV21-1 with TRBJ1-5; TRBD1 was called by the table and not checked on the DNA. TRBV21-1 is a listed pseudogene. This CDR3 spans 18 amino acids. CDR3 nucleotide sequence: TGTGCCAGCAGCATTCTCGACCTGGAGGGACAGCGCAATCAGCCCCAGCATTTT. Translation: CASSILDLEGQRNQPQHF.

The J gene is TRBJ1-5, the V gene TRBV2; D uncertain. CDR1 is SNHLY and CDR2 is FYNNEI in the germline V gene. The CDR3 has 14 amino acids. V was shortened by 4 bases and J by 4 bases, with 11 bases between the two germline ends. The CDR3 sequence: CASSGSSRNQPQHF. In DNA form, the CDR3 reads TGTGCCAGCAGTGGGTCGAGCCGGAATCAGCCCCAGCATTTT.

This chain joins TRBV10-3 and TRBJ2-5, with 11 nucleotides matching TRBD2. The DNA end is a closer match to TRBJ2-7, so the J assignment may be wrong. The CDR3 is 15 amino acids. Germline V lookup: CDR1 ENHRY, CDR2 SYGVKD. The CDR3 DNA sequence: TGTGCCATCAGTGAATTAGCGGGGGGGCCAGACGAGCAGTACTTC. Residues: CAISELAGGPDEQYF.

The rearrangement uses TRBV15 and TRBJ1-6; D is uncertain. CDR1 is LNHNV, CDR2 YYDKDF, per germline (reference sequence). The CDR3 is 13 amino acids. V lost 5 bases and J 7 bases, leaving 9 bases between the germline ends. The CDR3: CATSGGPNSPLHF. In DNA, the CDR3 is TGTGCCACCAGCGGTGGCCCAAATTCACCCCTCCACTTT.

This clone occurred once. V is TRBV5-1 and J is TRBJ1-6; no clear D. V was pared by 4 bases and J by 7 bases, with 15 bases between. The CDR3 length is 15 residues. The germline V gene encodes CDR1 SGHRS and CDR2 YFSETQ. CDR3 DNA: TGCGCCAGCAGCGCCCAAAGTGATCTAAATTCACCCCTCCACTTT. This codes for CASSAQSDLNSPLHF.

The chain joins TRBV6-5 to TRBJ2-5; 8 positions agree with TRBD2. TRBJ2-7 matches the DNA end more closely, so the J call is doubtful. Germline CDR1 reads MNHEY; CDR2 reads SVGAGI. The CDR3 sequence is 13 residues long. The CDR3 here is CCVRRGAGYEQYF. The CDR3 bases are TGTTGCGTACGGCGGGGGGCTGGGTACGAGCAGTACTTC.

The CDR3 DNA sequence: TGTGCCACCGGACTAGCGGCTAGCACAGATACGCAGTATTTT. Translated, it gives CATGLAASTDTQYF. The V and J genes are TRBV10-3 and TRBJ2-3, with 10 positions matching TRBD2. Germline CDR1 and CDR2: ENHRY and SYGVKD. The CDR3 runs to 14 residues. V trimming: 10 bases; J trimming: 0 bases; junction bases outside the gene matches: 4.

The rearrangement uses TRBV5-1 and TRBJ2-7; the D gene is possibly TRBD1 (7 bases). This CDR3 spans 16 amino acids. Germline CDR1 and CDR2: SGHRS and YFSETQ. Trimming removed 0 bases from V and 4 bases from J, with 17 bases in between. DNA of the CDR3: TGCGCCAGCAGCTTGGATTTGGCAGGGGGGACTTACGAGCAGTACTTC. It encodes CASSLDLAGGTYEQYF.

The J gene is TRBJ2-5, the V gene TRBV25-1, with 10 bases fitting TRBD2. The length of the CDR3 is 15 residues. V was pared by 5 bases and J by 5 bases, with 8 bases of the junction left unmatched. Looked up from germline, CDR1 is MGHDK and CDR2 is SYGVNS. The DNA of the CDR3 is TGTGCCAGCAGTCGTCCAGCGGGGGGGCCGGAGACCCAGTACTTC. This translates into CASSRPAGGPETQYF.

In this sample, this clone turned up a few times. The V and J genes are TRBV28 and TRBJ1-1; D is unresolved. V lost 3 bases to trimming and J lost 11 bases, with 19 bases between them. This CDR3 is 14 amino acids long. Germline V CDR1 and CDR2: MDHEN, SYDVKM. CDR3 in amino acids: CASSFSRQPWAAFF. The DNA for the CDR3 is TGTGCCAGCAGTTTCTCCCGACAACCTTGGGCGGCTTTCTTT.